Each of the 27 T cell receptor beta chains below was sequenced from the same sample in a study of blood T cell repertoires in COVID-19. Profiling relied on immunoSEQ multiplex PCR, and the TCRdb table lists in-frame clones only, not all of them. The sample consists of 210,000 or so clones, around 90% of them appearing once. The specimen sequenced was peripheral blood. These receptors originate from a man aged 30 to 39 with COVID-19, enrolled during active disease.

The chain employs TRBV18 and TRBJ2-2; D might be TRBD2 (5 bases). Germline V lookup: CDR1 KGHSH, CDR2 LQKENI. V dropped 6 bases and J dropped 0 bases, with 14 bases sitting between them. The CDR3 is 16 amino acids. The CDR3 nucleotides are TGTGCCAGCTCCCCGACCGGAGGAGCGAACACCGGGGAGCTGTTTTTT. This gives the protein CASSPTGGANTGELFF.

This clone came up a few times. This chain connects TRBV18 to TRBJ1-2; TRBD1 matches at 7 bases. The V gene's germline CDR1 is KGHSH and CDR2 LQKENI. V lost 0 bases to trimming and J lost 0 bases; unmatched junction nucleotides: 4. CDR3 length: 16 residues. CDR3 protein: CASSPPGTAANYGYTF. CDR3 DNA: TGTGCCAGCTCACCACCCGGGACAGCCGCTAACTATGGCTACACCTTC.

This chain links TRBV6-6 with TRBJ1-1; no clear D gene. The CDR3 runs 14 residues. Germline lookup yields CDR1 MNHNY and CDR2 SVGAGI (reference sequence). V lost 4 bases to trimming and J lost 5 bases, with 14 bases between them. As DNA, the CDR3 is TGTGCCAGCAGTTCGACCACGGGAGGAACTGAAGCTTTCTTT. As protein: CASSSTTGGTEAFF.

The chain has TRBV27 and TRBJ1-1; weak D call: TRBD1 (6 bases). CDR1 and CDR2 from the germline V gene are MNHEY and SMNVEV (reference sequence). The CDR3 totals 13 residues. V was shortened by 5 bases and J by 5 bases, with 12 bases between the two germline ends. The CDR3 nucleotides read TGTGCCAGCAGTCCGAGGACAGCTACTGAAGCTTTCTTT. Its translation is CASSPRTATEAFF.

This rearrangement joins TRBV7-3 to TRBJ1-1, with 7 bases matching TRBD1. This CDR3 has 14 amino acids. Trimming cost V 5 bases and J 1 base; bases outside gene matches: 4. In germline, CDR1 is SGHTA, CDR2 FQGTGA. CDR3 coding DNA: TGTGCCAGCAGCCAGCGACAGGGGAACACTGAAGCTTTCTTT. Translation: CASSQRQGNTEAFF.

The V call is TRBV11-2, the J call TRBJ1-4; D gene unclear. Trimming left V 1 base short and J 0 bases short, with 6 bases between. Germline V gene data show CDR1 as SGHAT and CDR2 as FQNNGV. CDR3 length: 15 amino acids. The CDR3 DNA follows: TGTGCCAGCAGCTTAGTGGCCGCAACTAATGAAAAACTGTTTTTT. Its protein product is CASSLVAATNEKLFF.

The CDR3 reads CASSESIKSKGQGNSYEQYF. The CDR3 DNA is TGCGCCAGCAGTGAGTCTATTAAAAGCAAGGGCCAGGGAAACTCCTACGAGCAGTACTTC. The chain has TRBV10-1 and TRBJ2-7, with D perhaps matching TRBD1 (5 bases). The germline V and J ends were trimmed by 0 bases and 0 bases, with 24 bases remaining between them. The germline CDR1 and CDR2 sequences are WNHNN and SYGVQD (reference sequence). This CDR3 has 20 residues.

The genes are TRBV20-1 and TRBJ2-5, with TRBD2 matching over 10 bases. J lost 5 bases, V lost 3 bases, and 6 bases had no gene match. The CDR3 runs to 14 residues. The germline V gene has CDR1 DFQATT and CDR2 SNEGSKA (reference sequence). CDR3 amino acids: CSASLAGVRETQYF. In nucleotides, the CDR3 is TGCAGTGCTAGTCTAGCGGGGGTGAGGGAGACCCAGTACTTC.

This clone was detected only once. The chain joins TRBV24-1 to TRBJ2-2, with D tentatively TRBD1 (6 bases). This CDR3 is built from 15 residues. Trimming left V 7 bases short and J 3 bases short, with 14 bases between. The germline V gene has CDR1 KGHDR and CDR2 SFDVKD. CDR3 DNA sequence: TGTGCCACCAGCTCCGGGACAAGGGACACCGGGGAGCTGTTTTTT. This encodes CATSSGTRDTGELFF.

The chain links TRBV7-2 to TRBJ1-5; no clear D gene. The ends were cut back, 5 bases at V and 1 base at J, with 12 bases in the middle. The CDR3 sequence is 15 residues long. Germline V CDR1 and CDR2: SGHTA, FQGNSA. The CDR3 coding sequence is TGTGCCAGCAGCCCTCGGGTCCTAAGCAATCAGCCCCAGCATTTT. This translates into CASSPRVLSNQPQHF.

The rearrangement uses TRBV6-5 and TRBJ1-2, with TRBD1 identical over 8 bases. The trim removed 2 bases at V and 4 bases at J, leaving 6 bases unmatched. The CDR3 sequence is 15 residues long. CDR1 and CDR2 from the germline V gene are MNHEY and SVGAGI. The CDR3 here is CASSYGTGDFYGYTF. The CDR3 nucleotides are TGTGCCAGCAGTTACGGGACAGGCGATTTCTATGGCTACACCTTC.

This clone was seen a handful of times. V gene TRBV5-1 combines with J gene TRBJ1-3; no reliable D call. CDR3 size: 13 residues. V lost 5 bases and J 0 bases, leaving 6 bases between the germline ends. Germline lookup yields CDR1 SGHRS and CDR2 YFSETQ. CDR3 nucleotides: TGCGCCAGCAGACAGTACTCTGGAAACACCATATATTTT. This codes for CASRQYSGNTIYF.

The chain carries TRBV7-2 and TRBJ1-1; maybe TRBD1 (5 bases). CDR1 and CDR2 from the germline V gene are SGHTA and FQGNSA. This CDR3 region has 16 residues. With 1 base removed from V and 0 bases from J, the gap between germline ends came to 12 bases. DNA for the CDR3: TGTGCCAGCAGCTTAGGAGTCGCAGGGCTGAACACTGAAGCTTTCTTT. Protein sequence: CASSLGVAGLNTEAFF.

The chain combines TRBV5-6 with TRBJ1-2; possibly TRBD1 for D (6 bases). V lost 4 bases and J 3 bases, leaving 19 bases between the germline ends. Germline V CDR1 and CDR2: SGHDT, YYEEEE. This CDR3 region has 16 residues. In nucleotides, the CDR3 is TGTGCCAGCAGCCCCGTCTTTCGGACAGACGACTATGGCTACACCTTC. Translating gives CASSPVFRTDDYGYTF.

Written as DNA, the CDR3 is TGCGCCAGCAGCCAAGCGGCAGGGCCTAACTATGGCTACACCTTC. Amino acids: CASSQAAGPNYGYTF. The rearrangement uses TRBV4-1 and TRBJ1-2, with D possibly TRBD1 on 5 matching bases. Trimming removed 1 base from V and 0 bases from J, with 9 bases in between. There are 15 residues in the CDR3. Germline lookup yields CDR1 MGHRA and CDR2 YSYEKL.

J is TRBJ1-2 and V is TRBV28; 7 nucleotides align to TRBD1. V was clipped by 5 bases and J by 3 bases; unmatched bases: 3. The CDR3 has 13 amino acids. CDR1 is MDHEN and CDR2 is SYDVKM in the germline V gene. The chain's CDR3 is CASSSGQDYGYTF. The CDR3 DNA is TGTGCCAGCAGTAGTGGACAGGACTATGGCTACACCTTC.

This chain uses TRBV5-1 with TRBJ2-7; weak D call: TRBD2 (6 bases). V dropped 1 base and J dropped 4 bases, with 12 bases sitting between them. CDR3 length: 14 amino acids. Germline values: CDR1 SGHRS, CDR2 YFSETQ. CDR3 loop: CASSLQAGLYEQYF. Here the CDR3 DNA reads TGCGCCAGCAGCTTGCAAGCGGGCCTTTACGAGCAGTACTTC.

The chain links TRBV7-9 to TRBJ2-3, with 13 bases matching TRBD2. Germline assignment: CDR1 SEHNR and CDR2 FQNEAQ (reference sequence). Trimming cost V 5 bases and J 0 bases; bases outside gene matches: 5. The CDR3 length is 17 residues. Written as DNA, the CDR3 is TGTGCCAGCAGCACGGGACTAGCGGGGACTAGCACAGATACGCAGTATTTT. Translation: CASSTGLAGTSTDTQYF.

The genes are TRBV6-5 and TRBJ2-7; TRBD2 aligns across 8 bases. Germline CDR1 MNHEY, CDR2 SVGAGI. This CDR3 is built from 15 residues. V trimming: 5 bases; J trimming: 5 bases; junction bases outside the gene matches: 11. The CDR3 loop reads CASSRPTGGKNEQYF. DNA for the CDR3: TGTGCCAGCAGTCGTCCCACGGGGGGGAAGAACGAGCAGTACTTC.

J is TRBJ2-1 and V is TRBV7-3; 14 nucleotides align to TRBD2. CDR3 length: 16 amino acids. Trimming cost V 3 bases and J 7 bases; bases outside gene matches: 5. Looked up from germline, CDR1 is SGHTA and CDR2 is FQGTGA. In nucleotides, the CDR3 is TGTGCCAGCAGCTTGACTAGCGGGAGGGCCTGGAATGAGCAGTTCTTC. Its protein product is CASSLTSGRAWNEQFF.

CDR3 sequence reads: CASSSRGPGGELFF. The CDR3 DNA sequence: TGTGCCAGCAGCTCTAGGGGGCCGGGCGGGGAGCTGTTTTTT. V usage is TRBV9 and J usage is TRBJ2-2, with 7 bases matching TRBD1. Trimming cost V 4 bases and J 7 bases; bases outside gene matches: 7. The V gene's germline CDR1 is SGDLS and CDR2 YYNGEE. CDR3 length equals 14 residues.

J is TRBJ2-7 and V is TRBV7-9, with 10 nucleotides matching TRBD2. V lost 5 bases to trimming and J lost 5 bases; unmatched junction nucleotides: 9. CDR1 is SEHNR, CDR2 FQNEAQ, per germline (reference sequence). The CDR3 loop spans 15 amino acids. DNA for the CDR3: TGTGCCAGCAGCCCATCTAGCGGGAGTACTGACGAGCAGTACTTC. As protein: CASSPSSGSTDEQYF. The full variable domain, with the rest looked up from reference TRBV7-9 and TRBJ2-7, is DTGVSQNPRHKITKRGQNVTFRCDPISEHNRLYWYRQTLGQGPEFLTYFQNEAQLEKSRLLSDRFSAERPKGSFSTLEIQRTEQGDSAMYLCASSPSSGSTDEQYFGPGTRLTVT.

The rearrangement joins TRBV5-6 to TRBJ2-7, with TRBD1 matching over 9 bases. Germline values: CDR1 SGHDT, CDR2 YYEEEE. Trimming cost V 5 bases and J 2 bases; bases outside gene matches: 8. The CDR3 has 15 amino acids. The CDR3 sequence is CASRRDRDYPYEQYF. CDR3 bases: TGTGCCAGCAGGCGGGACAGGGATTATCCCTACGAGCAGTACTTC.

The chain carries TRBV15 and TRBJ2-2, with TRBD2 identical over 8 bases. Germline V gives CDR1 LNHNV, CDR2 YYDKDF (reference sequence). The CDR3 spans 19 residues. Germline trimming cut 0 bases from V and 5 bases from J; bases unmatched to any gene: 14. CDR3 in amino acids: CATSRDRWREAPRTGELFF. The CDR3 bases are TGTGCCACCAGCAGAGATCGGTGGCGGGAGGCCCCGAGGACCGGGGAGCTGTTTTTT.

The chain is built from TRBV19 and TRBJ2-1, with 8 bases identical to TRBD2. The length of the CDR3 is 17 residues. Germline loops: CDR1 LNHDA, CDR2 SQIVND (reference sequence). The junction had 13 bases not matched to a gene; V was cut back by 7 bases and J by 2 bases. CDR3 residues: CASTPPGGEGPYNEQFF. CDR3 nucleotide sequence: TGTGCCAGTACGCCTCCCGGGGGGGAGGGCCCCTACAATGAGCAGTTCTTC. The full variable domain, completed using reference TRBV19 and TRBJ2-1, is DGGITQSPKYLFRKEGQNVTLSCEQNLNHDAMYWYRQDPGQGLRLIYYSQIVNDFQKGDIAEGYSVSREKKESFPLTVTSAQKNPTAFYLCASTPPGGEGPYNEQFFGPGTRLTVL.

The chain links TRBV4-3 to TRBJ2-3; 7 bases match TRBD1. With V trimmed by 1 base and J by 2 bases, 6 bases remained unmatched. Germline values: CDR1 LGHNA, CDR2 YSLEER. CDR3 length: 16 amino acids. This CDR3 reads CASSQGGTAPTDTQYF. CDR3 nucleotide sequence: TGCGCCAGCAGCCAAGGTGGGACAGCGCCCACAGATACGCAGTATTTT.

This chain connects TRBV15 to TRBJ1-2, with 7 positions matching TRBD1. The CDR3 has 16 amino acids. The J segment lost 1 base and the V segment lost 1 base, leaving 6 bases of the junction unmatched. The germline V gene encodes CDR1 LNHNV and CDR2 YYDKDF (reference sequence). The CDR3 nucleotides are TGTGCCACCAGCAGAGGCCCCCGGGACAGTAACTATGGCTACACCTTC. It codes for CATSRGPRDSNYGYTF.